This TCR beta chain was obtained from a study of identifying expanded T cells in peripheral blood. Data came from immunoSEQ multiplex PCR; TCRdb stores just in-frame clones and leaves some out. The table has approximately 110,000 clones, about 89% seen once. Trimming left V 3 bases short and J 7 bases short, with 18 bases between. The CDR3 has 16 residues. The germline V gene encodes CDR1 SGHVS and CDR2 FNYEAQ. Collection occurred without any documented infections or immune events in donors. Study-level results: Across healthy donors, higher total template counts meant significantly greater roughly two-week count variance. Technical replicates showed roughly 1.2 changed clones; approximately 2 weeks 15 to 20; four weeks 19.

Turning to this clone: Its antigen is currently unknown.

Source material: blood. This receptor was identified in a person aged 18-70 years in good health. This sequence joins TRBV7-6 and TRBJ1-4; no clear D gene. CDR3 DNA: TGTGCCAGCAGCTTCCTATCCGTCATAGGAGGTGAAAAACTGTTTTTT. Translation: CASSFLSVIGGEKLFF.